This T cell receptor (beta chain) comes out of a study of response to subunit inactivated influenza vaccine. Concerning this clonotype: What it binds is not known.

Each CDR3 protein is one row after TCRdb ran MiXCR on the RT-PCR reads. The sample records a few hundred thousand distinct CDR3 sequences, 20% to 25% being singletons. Germline assignment: CDR1 SGHTA and CDR2 FQGNSA. CDR3 length: 14 amino acids. Trimming stripped 3 bases from V and 0 bases from J, with 8 bases between. General observations from the study: Authors suggested few new T cells are recruited by each seasonal influenza vaccination.

The sequenced sample was PBMCs from blood, obtained approximately 22 months after vaccination. This sequence originates from a man in his fifties or sixties who received an inactivated influenza vaccine. V is TRBV7-2 and J is TRBJ1-1; D remains unclear. The CDR3, as DNA: TGTGCCAGCAGCTTCAACCCCTTGAACACTGAAGCTTTCTTT. Protein sequence: CASSFNPLNTEAFF.